This section outlines one T cell receptor (beta chain) sequence together with its context. V gave up 2 bases and J gave up 10 bases, with 12 bases separating them. CDR3 length: 13 residues. Germline values: CDR1 MRHNA, CDR2 SNTAGT. This record comes from a study of control samples from healthy donors and cancer patients. The table came from immunoSEQ multiplex PCR; TCRdb's copy has only in-frame clones and leaves some out. Counted here are some 130,000 clones, over 80% occurring once; the ten biggest clones make up roughly 1.9%. The receptor was isolated from a woman between 45 and 65 years old in good health. The sample was blood. The chain links TRBV6-4 to TRBJ2-1, with a possible D match to TRBD2 (5 bases). CDR3 sequence: CASSDSEGSEQFF. The CDR3 region has the DNA TGTGCCAGCAGTGACAGCGAAGGGAGCGAGCAGTTCTTC.